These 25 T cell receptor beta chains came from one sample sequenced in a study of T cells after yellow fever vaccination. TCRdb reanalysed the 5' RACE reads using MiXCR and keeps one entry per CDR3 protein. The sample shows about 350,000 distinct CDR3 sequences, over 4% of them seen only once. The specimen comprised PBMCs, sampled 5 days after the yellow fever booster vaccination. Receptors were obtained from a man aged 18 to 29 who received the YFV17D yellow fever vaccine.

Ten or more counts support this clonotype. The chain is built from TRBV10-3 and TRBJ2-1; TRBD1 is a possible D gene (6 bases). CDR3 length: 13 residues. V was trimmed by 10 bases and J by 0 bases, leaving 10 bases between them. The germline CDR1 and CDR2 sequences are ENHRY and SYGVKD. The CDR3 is CATGQLSYNEQFF. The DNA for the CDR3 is TGTGCCACCGGACAGCTCTCCTACAATGAGCAGTTCTTC.

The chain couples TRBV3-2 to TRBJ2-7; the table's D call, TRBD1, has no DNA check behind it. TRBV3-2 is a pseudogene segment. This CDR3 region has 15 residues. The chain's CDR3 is CASSRRDRDIYEQYV. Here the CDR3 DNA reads TGTGCCAGCAGCCGTCGGGACAGGGATATCTACGAGCAGTACGTC.

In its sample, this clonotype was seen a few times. The CDR3 DNA follows: TGCGCCAGCAGCCCAAGCCGGGGGCTTCAAGAGACCCAGTACTTC. This encodes CASSPSRGLQETQYF. The chain employs TRBV5-1 and TRBJ2-5; D assignment may be TRBD1 or TRBD2 (6 bases each). Trimming took 4 bases from V and 2 from J, leaving 15 bases between them. Germline values: CDR1 SGHRS, CDR2 YFSETQ. There are 15 residues in the CDR3.

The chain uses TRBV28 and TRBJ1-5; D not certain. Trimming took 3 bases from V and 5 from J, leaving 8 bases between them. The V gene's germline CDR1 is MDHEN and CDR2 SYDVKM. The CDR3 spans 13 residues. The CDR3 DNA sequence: TGTGCCAGCAGTTTTTTTTGGGATCAGCCCCAGCATTTT. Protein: CASSFFWDQPQHF.

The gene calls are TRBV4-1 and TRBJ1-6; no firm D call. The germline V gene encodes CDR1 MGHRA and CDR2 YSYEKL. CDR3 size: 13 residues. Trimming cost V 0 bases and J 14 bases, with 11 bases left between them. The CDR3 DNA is TGCGCCAGCAGCCAAGATGACCGGGGAACCCTCCACTTT. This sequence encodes CASSQDDRGTLHF.

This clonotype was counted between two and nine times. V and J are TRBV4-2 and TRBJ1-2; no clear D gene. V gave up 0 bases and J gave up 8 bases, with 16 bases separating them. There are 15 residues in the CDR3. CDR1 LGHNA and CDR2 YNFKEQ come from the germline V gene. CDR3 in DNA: TGTGCCAGCAGCCAAGAGTCCCCGATTGACTCCGGCTACACCTTC. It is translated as CASSQESPIDSGYTF.

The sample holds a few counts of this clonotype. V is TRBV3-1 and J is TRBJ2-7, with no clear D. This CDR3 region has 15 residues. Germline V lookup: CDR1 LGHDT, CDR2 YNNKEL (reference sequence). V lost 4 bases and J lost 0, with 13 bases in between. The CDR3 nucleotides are TGTGCCAGCAGCCCCAGCGCCGGAAGCTCCTACGAGCAGTACGTC. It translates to CASSPSAGSSYEQYV.

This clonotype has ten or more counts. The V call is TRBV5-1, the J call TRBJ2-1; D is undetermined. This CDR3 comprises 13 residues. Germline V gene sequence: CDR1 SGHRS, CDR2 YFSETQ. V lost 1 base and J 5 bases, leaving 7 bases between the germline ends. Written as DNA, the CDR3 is TGCGCCAGCAGCTTGAGTAGGGACAATGAGCAGTTCTTC. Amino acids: CASSLSRDNEQFF.

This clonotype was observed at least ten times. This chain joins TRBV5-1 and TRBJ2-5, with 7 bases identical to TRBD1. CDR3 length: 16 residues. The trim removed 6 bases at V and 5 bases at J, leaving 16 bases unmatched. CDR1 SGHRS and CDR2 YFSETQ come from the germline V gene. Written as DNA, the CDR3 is TGCGCCAGCACCGACCCCCGACAGGGTGTGGCGGAGACCCAGTACTTC. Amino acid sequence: CASTDPRQGVAETQYF. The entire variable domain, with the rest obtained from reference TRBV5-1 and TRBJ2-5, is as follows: KAGVTQTPRYLIKTRGQQVTLSCSPISGHRSVSWYQQTPGQGLQFLFEYFSETQRNKGNFPGRFSGRQFSNSRSEMNVSTLELGDSALYLCASTDPRQGVAETQYFGPGTRLLVL.

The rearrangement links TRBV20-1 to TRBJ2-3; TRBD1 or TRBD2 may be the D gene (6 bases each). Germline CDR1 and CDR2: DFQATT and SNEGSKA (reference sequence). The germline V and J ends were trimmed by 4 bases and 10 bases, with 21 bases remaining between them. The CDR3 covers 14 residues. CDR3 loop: CSANRGGGGSPQYF. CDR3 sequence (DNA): TGCAGTGCTAATCGTGGCGGAGGGGGTAGTCCGCAGTATTTT.

CDR3 sequence (DNA): TGTGCCAGCAGCCCCCTGGTAGTCGCAACCGGGGAGCTGTTTTTT. Amino acids: CASSPLVVATGELFF. The rearrangement uses TRBV5-5 and TRBJ2-2, with D hard to call. The V gene lost 4 bases and the J gene lost 5 bases, with 15 bases spanning the gap. CDR1 and CDR2 from the germline V gene are SGHKS and YYEKEE (reference sequence). The CDR3 totals 15 residues.

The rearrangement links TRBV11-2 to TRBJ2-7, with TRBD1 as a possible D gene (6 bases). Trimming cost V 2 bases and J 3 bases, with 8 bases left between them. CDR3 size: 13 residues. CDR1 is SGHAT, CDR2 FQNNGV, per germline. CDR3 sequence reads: CASSLTGYYEQYV. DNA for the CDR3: TGTGCCAGCAGCTTAACAGGGTACTACGAGCAGTACGTC.

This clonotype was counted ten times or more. CDR3 coding DNA: TGTGCCACCAGCGGGGGGACTAGCGGTAGCACAGATACGCAGTATTTT. Its translation is CATSGGTSGSTDTQYF. The chain recombines TRBV15 with TRBJ2-3; 11 bases match TRBD2. From germline, CDR1 is LNHNV and CDR2 YYDKDF (reference sequence). CDR3 length equals 16 residues. V shed 5 bases, J shed 0 bases, and the junction held 4 bases outside the gene matches.

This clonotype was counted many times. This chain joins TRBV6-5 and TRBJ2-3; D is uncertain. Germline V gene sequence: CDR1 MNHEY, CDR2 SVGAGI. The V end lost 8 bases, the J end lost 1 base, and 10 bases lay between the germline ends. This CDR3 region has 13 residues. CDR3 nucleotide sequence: TGTGCCAGCTCAGATACCGGCACAGATACGCAGTATTTT. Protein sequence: CASSDTGTDTQYF.

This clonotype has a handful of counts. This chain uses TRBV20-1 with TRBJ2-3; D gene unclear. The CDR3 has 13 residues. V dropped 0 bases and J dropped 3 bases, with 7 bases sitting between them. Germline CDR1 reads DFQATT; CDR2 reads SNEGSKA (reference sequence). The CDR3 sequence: CSARDPATDTQYF. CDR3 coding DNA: TGCAGTGCTAGAGATCCGGCGACAGATACGCAGTATTTT.

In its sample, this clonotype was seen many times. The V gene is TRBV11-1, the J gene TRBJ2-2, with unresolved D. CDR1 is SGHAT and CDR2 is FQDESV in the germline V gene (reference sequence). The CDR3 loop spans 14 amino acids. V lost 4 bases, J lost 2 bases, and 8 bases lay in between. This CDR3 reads CASSSDTNTGELFF. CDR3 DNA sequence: TGTGCCAGCAGCTCAGACACCAACACCGGGGAGCTGTTTTTT. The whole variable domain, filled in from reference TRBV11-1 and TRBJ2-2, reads EAEVAQSPRYKITEKSQAVAFWCDPISGHATLYWYRQILGQGPELLVQFQDESVVDDSQLPKDRFSAERLKGVDSTLKIQPAELGDSAMYLCASSSDTNTGELFFGEGSRLTVL.

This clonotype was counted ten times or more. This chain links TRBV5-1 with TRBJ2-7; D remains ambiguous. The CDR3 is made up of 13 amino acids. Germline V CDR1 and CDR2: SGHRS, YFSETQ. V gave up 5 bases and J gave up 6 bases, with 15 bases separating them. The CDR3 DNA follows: TGCGCCAGCAGTTCTCAGCCCCGCAGCGAGCAGTACTTC. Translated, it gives CASSSQPRSEQYF.

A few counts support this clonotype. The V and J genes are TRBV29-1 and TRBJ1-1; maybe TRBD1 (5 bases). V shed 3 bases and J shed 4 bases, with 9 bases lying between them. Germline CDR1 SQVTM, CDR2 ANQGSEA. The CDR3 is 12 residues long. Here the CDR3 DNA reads TGCAGCGTTGAGGGTGGGGGCACTGAAGCTTTCTTT. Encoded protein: CSVEGGGTEAFF.

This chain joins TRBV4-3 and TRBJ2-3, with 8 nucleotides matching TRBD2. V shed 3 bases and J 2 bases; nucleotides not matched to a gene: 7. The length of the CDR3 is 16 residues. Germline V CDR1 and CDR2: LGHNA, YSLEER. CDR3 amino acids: CASSQASAGVTDTQYF. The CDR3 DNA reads TGCGCCAGCAGCCAGGCCTCAGCGGGGGTCACAGATACGCAGTATTTT.

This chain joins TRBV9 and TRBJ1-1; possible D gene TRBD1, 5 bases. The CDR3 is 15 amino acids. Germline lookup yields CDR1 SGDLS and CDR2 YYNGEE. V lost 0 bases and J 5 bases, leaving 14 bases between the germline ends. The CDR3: CASSVAGSGGTEAFF. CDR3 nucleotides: TGTGCCAGCAGCGTAGCGGGATCCGGGGGGACTGAAGCTTTCTTT.

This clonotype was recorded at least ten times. The CDR3 loop reads CASSQEGADGANVLTF. CDR3 coding DNA: TGCGCCAGCAGCCAAGAGGGGGCGGATGGGGCCAACGTCCTGACTTTC. The V and J genes are TRBV4-1 and TRBJ2-6, with TRBD1 as a possible D gene (6 bases). Germline V gives CDR1 MGHRA, CDR2 YSYEKL. Trimming left V 0 bases short and J 3 bases short, with 9 bases between. The CDR3 consists of 16 residues.

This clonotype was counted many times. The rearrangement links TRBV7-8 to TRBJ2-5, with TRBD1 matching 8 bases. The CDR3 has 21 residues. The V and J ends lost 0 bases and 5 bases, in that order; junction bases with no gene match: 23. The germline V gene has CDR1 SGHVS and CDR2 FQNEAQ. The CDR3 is CASSLAISTGQGDLRGETQYF. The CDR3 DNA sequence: TGTGCCAGCAGCTTAGCTATATCAACCGGACAGGGAGATTTGAGGGGCGAGACCCAGTACTTC.

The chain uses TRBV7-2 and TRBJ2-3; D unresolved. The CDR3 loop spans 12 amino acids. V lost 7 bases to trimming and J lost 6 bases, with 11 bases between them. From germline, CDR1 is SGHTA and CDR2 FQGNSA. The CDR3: CASTLLGDTQYF. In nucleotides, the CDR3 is TGTGCCAGCACCCTCCTAGGGGATACGCAGTATTTT.

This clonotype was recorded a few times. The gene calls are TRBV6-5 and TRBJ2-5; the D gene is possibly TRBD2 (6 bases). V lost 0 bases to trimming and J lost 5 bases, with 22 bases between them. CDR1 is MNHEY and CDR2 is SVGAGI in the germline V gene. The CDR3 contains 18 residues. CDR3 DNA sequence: TGTGCCAGCAGTTACTCTGGGTGGATAGGAGGGGATGGGGAGACCCAGTACTTC. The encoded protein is CASSYSGWIGGDGETQYF.

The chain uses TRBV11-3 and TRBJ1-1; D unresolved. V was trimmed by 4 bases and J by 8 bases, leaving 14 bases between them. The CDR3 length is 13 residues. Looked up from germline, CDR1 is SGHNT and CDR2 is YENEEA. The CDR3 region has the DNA TGTGCCAGCAGCTCCACGGCCGGGGTCGAAGCTTTCTTT. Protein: CASSSTAGVEAFF.